This T cell receptor (beta chain) was retrieved from a study of T cell responses to AZD1222 COVID-19 vaccine. Measured with immunoSEQ multiplex PCR; TCRdb has only the in-frame clones, and not every one. The table includes more than 120,000 clones, approximately 88% detected once. This clone was observed a few times. Trimming removed 4 bases from V and 1 base from J, with 11 bases in between. Germline-derived CDR1 and CDR2 are SGHTS and YDEGEE. The length of the CDR3 is 14 residues. The source was peripheral blood, collected 28 days after the second dose of the MenACWY control vaccine. The TCR sequence derives from an adult who received the MenACWY meningococcal vaccine as a control. The rearrangement uses TRBV5-8 and TRBJ1-1; D is possibly TRBD1 (5 bases). CDR3 sequence: CASSRGWGNTEAFF. The CDR3 nucleotides read TGTGCCAGCAGCCGGGGGTGGGGGAACACTGAAGCTTTCTTT.